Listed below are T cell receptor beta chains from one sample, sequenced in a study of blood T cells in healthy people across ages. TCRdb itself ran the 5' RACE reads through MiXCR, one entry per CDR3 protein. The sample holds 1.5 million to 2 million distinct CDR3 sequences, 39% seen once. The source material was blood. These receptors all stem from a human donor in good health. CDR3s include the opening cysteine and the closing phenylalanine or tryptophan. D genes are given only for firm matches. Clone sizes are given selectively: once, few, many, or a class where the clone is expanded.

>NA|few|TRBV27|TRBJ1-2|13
TGTGCCAGCAGCCCCGACAGGAGGGATGGCTACACCTTC
CASSPDRRDGYTF
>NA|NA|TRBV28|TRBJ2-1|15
TGTGCCAGCAGTTTAGCGACTTTAAGCTCCTACGAGCAGTTCTTC
CASSLATLSSYEQFF
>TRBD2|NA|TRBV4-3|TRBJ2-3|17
TGCGCCAGCAGCCAGGCCCCTTCTGGCGGGGGGACAGATACGCAGTATTTT
CASSQAPSGGGTDTQYF
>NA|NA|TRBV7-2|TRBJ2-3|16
TGTGCCAGCAGCCCTGAAGTCCCTTCCGTAAGGCAATCGCAGTATTTT
CASSPEVPSVRQSQYF
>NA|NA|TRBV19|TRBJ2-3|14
TGTGCCAGTAGTCTACGACTAGTGGGGAATACGCAGTATTTT
CASSLRLVGNTQYF
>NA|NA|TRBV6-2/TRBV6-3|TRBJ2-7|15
TGTGCCAGCAGTTACCCTGCAGGGGACTCCTACGAGCAGTACTTC
CASSYPAGDSYEQYF
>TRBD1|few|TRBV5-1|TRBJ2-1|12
TGCGCCAGCAGAACAGGGGTCGATGAGCAGTTCTTC
CASRTGVDEQFF
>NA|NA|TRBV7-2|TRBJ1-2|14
TGTGCCAGCAGCGTCGAGCAAGGGGCGCGGGGCTACACCTTC
CASSVEQGARGYTF
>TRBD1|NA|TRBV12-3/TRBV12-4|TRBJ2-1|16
TGTGCCAGCATCACCAGGACAGGGGTATCCTACAATGAGCAGTTCTTC
CASITRTGVSYNEQFF
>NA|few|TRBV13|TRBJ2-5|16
TGTGCCAGCAGTCAAAGGCTCCGGGCCCCGGGAGAGACCCAGTACTTC
CASSQRLRAPGETQYF
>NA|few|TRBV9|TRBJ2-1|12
TGTGCCAGCAGCGTAAATAACAATGAGCAGTTCTTC
CASSVNNNEQFF
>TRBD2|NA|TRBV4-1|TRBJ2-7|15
TGCGCCAGCAGCCGCTTCGGGGGGGCCGAGTACGAGCAGTACTTC
CASSRFGGAEYEQYF
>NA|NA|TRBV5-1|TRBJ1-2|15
TGCGCCAGCAGCTTGGGTGGGAGCTGGAACTATGGCTACACCTTC
CASSLGGSWNYGYTF
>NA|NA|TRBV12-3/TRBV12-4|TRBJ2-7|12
TGTGCCAGCACCCCCGGTCATTACGAGCAGTACTTC
CASTPGHYEQYF
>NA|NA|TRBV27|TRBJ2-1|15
TGTGCCAGCAGTTCATATCAGGCGGGTGGGAATGAGCAGTTCTTC
CASSSYQAGGNEQFF
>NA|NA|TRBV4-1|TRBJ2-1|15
TGCGCCAGCAGCCACGACAGCTTCAACTACAATGAGCAGTTCTTC
CASSHDSFNYNEQFF
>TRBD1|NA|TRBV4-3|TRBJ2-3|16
TGCGCCAGCAGCCAAGAAGTCGGGACAGGGGCAGATACGCAGTATTTT
CASSQEVGTGADTQYF
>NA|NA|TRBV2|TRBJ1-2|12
TGTGCCAGCAGTGAGACTTGGTGGGGCTACACCTTC
CASSETWWGYTF
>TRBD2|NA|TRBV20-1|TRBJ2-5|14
TGCAGTGCTAGAGACATAAGCGGGGAAGAGACCCAGTACTTC
CSARDISGEETQYF
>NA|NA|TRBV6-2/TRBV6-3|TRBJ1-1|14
TGTGCCAGCATAACAGGTCTCATGAACACTGAAGCTTTCTTT
CASITGLMNTEAFF
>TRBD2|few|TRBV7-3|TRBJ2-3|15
TGTGCCAGCAGCCTAAGGACTAGTCCCCCAGATACGCAGTATTTT
CASSLRTSPPDTQYF
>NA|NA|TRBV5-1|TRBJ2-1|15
TGCGCCAGCAGCCGGTCGGCGACGGGGACCAATGAGCAGTTCTTC
CASSRSATGTNEQFF
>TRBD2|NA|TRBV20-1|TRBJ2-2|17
TGCAGTGCTAGGGGGGATGTAGCGGGGACGAACACCGGGGAGCTGTTTTTT
CSARGDVAGTNTGELFF
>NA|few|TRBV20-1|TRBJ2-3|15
TGCAGTGCTAGCTCCGGCCGCTCTAGCACAGATACGCAGTATTTT
CSASSGRSSTDTQYF
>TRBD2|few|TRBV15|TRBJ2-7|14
TGTGCCACCAGCAGAGAGGCGGGGGAATACGAGCAGTACTTC
CATSREAGEYEQYF
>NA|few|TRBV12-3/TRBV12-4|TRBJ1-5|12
TGTGCCAGCAGTTTCCCTCCCCAGCCCCAGCATTTT
CASSFPPQPQHF
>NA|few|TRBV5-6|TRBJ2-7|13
TGTGCCAGCATGAAGGTTTCCATGGACGAGCAGTACTTC
CASMKVSMDEQYF
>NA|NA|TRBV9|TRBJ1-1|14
TGTGCCAGCAGTGTGGGTGGGGAGGACACTGAAGCTTTCTTT
CASSVGGEDTEAFF
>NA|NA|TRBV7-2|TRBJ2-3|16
TGTGCCAGCAGCCGAAGAGGGGGGCTGGGCACAGATACGCAGTATTTT
CASSRRGGLGTDTQYF
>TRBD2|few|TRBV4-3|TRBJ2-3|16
TGCGCCAGCAGCCAATTGGGGGGGATAATAACAGATACGCAGTATTTT
CASSQLGGIITDTQYF
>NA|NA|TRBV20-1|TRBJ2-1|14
TGCAGTGCTAGTATTCCCTGGTCGGGGAATGAGCAGTTCTTC
CSASIPWSGNEQFF
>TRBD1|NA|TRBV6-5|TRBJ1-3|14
TGTGCCAGCAGTTACTCACCGACAGGGAACACCATATATTTT
CASSYSPTGNTIYF
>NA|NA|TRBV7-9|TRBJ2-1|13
TGTGCCAGCAGCTTACCGCTAGGCCTAGAGCAGTTCTTC
CASSLPLGLEQFF
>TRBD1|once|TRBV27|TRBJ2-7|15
TGTGCCAGCAGTTTCATCGGGACAGGAACCTACGAGCAGTACTTC
CASSFIGTGTYEQYF
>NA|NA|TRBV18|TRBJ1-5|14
TGTGCCAGCTCACCCGGAGAGCTCAATCAGCCCCAGCATTTT
CASSPGELNQPQHF
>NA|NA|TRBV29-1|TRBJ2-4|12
TGCAGCGTTGGAGCCGAGACCGGGGAGCAGTACTTC
CSVGAETGEQYF
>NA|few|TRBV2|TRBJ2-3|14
TGTGCCAGCGGGGCTCGGGGCTCCGAAGATACGCAGTATTTT
CASGARGSEDTQYF
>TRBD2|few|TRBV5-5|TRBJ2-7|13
TGTGCCAGCACCGCGGGGGAGCAGTACGAGCAGTACTTC
CASTAGEQYEQYF
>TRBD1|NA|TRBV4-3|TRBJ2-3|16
TGCGCCAGCAGCCCGAATGGTCAGGGGGCCCCAGATACGCAGTATTTT
CASSPNGQGAPDTQYF
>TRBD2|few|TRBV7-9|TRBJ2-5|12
TGTGCCAGCCGGGGGGGCCAGGAGACCCAGTACTTC
CASRGGQETQYF
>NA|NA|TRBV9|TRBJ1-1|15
TGTGCCAGCAGCGTAGGGCTAGACATGAACACTGAAGCTTTCTTT
CASSVGLDMNTEAFF
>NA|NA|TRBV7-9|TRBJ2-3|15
TGTGCCAGCAGCTTAGCACAGGGAAGGAGTCATACGCAGTATTTT
CASSLAQGRSHTQYF
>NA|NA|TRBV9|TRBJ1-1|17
TGTGCCAGCAGCGTAGGTGAGGGATTGTCGGTGAACACTGAAGCTTTCTTT
CASSVGEGLSVNTEAFF
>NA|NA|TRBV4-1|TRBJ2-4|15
TGCGCCAGCAGCCAAGAGGCGGGTCGGGTGAACACTCAGTACTTC
CASSQEAGRVNTQYF
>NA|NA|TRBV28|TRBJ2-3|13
TGTGCCAGCATGACGGTGAGCACAGATCCGCAGTATTTT
CASMTVSTDPQYF
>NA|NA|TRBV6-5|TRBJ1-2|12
TGTGCCAGCAGCACTCCCGACCGGGGCTACACCTTC
CASSTPDRGYTF
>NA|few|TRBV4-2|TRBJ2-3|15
TGTGCCAGCAGCCAAGAGGGAGGAGGTTCCTATACGCAGTATTTT
CASSQEGGGSYTQYF
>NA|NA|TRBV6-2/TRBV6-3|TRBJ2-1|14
TGTGCCAGCAAAGGGGGGACCTCCTACAATGAGCAGTTCTTC
CASKGGTSYNEQFF
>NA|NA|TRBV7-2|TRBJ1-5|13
TGTGCCAGCAGCTTACAGGGGTTCCAGCCCCAGCATTTT
CASSLQGFQPQHF
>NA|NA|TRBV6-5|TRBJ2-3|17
TGTGCCAGCAGTTACTCCCCTCTCCATCCGAGCACAGATACGCAGTATTTT
CASSYSPLHPSTDTQYF
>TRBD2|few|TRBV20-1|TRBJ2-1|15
TGCAGTGCTAGAGATCGAGCGGGGAAGGGCGGTGAGCAGTTCTTC
CSARDRAGKGGEQFF
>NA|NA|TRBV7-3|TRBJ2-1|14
TGTGCCAGCAGCTTAAAAGACAAAGTCAGTGAGCAGTTCTTC
CASSLKDKVSEQFF
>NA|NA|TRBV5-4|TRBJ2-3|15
TGTGCCAGCAGCGCCACCGGTAGGCAAGTAGATACGCAGTATTTT
CASSATGRQVDTQYF
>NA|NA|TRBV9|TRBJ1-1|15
TGTGCCAGCAGCGTAGAGGCCAGGATGAACACTGAAGCTTTCTTT
CASSVEARMNTEAFF
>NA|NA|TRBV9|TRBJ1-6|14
TGTGCCAGCAGCGTAGGACCCTATAATTCACCCCTCCACTTT
CASSVGPYNSPLHF